The 28 T cell receptor beta chains listed next were all sequenced from one sample in a study of patients and donors after allogeneic stem cell transplantation (dated by TCRdb to the early 2020s). Library generation was performed with RT-PCR. The instrument given in TCRdb is NextSeq 550. TCRdb took the public reads, trimmed them with fastp at Q25, ran MiXCR for clone calling and kept in-frame beta chains. A single entry per CDR3 protein holds the most common genes and DNA from its merged rows. The sample profile shows roughly 940,000 distinct CDR3 sequences; approximately 18% of them were found once. Roughly 6.4% of the sample rests with the top ten. Sequenced input: blood, either unsorted or a sorted T cell fraction (not recorded which). The source of these receptors is a human donor who was either an allogeneic HSCT recipient or a stem cell or donor lymphocyte infusion donor (not recorded which). It is not recorded whose cells these are; they may come from a transplant donor.

This clonotype has just a few counts. The junction shows a germline mismatch at one end, possibly a read error. The V and J genes are TRBV4-1 and TRBJ2-7, with TRBD2 matching 7 bases. The CDR3 runs to 15 residues. In germline, CDR1 is MGHRA, CDR2 YSYEKL. CDR3: CASSQIPGGASGVPF. In DNA, the CDR3 is TGCGCCAGCAGCCAAATTCCCGGTGGGGCTAGCGGTGTCCCATTC.

V and J are TRBV20-1 and TRBJ2-3, with D maybe TRBD2 (6 bases). CDR1 is DFQATT, CDR2 SNEGSKA, per germline (reference sequence). The length of the CDR3 is 16 residues. V shed 6 bases and J shed 2 bases, with 21 bases lying between them. CDR3 region: CSATALWDSLTDTQYF. The CDR3 DNA reads TGCAGTGCAACCGCCTTGTGGGACTCGCTCACAGATACGCAGTATTTT.

This clonotype was picked up a small number of times. The gene calls are TRBV30 and TRBJ2-7; D unclear. Per the germline V gene, CDR1 is GTSNPN and CDR2 is SVGIG (reference sequence). This CDR3 region has 13 residues. V was clipped by 0 bases and J by 2 bases, with 8 bases between them. The CDR3: CAWSVGLPYEQYF. The CDR3 DNA is TGTGCCTGGAGTGTAGGTCTGCCCTACGAGCAGTACTTC.

The chain joins TRBV30 to TRBJ2-2, with unresolved D. Germline CDR1 and CDR2: GTSNPN and SVGIG (reference sequence). The CDR3 is made up of 15 amino acids. The V gene lost 2 bases and the J gene lost 1 base, with 11 bases spanning the gap. CDR3 protein: CAWSPPRGNTGELFF. DNA for the CDR3: TGTGCCTGGAGTCCTCCTAGAGGGAACACCGGGGAGCTGTTTTTT.

The genes are TRBV25-1 and TRBJ2-5, with 7 bases aligning to TRBD1. The germline V gene has CDR1 MGHDK and CDR2 SYGVNS. J lost 4 bases, V lost 2 bases, and 4 bases had no gene match. The CDR3 runs 14 residues. CDR3 bases: TGTGCCAGCAGTGAAGACAGGGCGCGAGAGACCCAGTACTTC. It specifies CASSEDRARETQYF.

This chain links TRBV10-3 with TRBJ1-5, with 10 bases matching TRBD1. This CDR3 comprises 13 residues. Germline CDR1 reads ENHRY; CDR2 reads SYGVKD. J was trimmed by 6 bases and V by 4 bases; bases with no gene match: 0. The CDR3 is CAISGTGGQPQHF. CDR3 bases: TGTGCCATCAGTGGGACAGGGGGTCAGCCCCAGCATTTT.

The rearrangement links TRBV7-2 to TRBJ2-3; 10 bases map to TRBD2. Germline-derived CDR1 and CDR2 are SGHTA and FQGNSA. CDR3 length: 15 residues. V dropped 1 base and J dropped 7; count of bases not matched to a gene: 5. The CDR3 protein is CASSLERGGVNTQYF. In DNA form, the CDR3 reads TGTGCCAGCAGCTTAGAGCGGGGGGGCGTTAATACGCAGTATTTT.

This clonotype was recorded a few times. This chain joins TRBV3-1 and TRBJ1-5; tentatively, D is TRBD1 (5 bases). CDR1 is LGHDT and CDR2 is YNNKEL in the germline V gene (reference sequence). V lost 0 bases, J lost 9 bases, and 9 bases lay in between. This CDR3 is built from 13 residues. The CDR3 bases are TGTGCCAGCAGCCAAGAAGTGGGACTGCCCCAGCATTTT. It specifies CASSQEVGLPQHF. Complete variable domain (other parts from reference TRBV3-1 and TRBJ1-5): DTAVSQTPKYLVTQMGNDKSIKCEQNLGHDTMYWYKQDSKKFLKIMFSYNNKELIINETVPNRFSPKSPDKAHLNLHINSLELGDSAVYFCASSQEVGLPQHFGDGTRLSIL.

This chain uses TRBV27 with TRBJ1-1; D remains unclear. The CDR3 has 13 amino acids. The germline V gene encodes CDR1 MNHEY and CDR2 SMNVEV (reference sequence). The V end was cut by 3 bases, the J end by 11 bases, with 16 bases between. The CDR3 bases are TGTGCCAGCAGTTTGGGCCCCTGGGGAGGGGCTTTCTTT. Protein sequence: CASSLGPWGGAFF.

The genes are TRBV29-1 and TRBJ1-2, with D possibly being TRBD1 (5 bases). CDR3 length equals 13 residues. The germline gives CDR1 SQVTM, CDR2 ANQGSEA. The V gene lost 7 bases and the J gene lost 0 bases, with 12 bases spanning the gap. CDR3 sequence reads: CSADSYPNYGYTF. CDR3 DNA: TGCAGCGCAGACAGCTACCCTAACTATGGCTACACCTTC.

This clonotype was seen at least ten times. The rearrangement joins TRBV5-1 to TRBJ2-3; D ambiguous. The CDR3 has 15 amino acids. Trimming left V 5 bases short and J 2 bases short, with 15 bases between. The germline gives CDR1 SGHRS, CDR2 YFSETQ. As DNA, the CDR3 is TGCGCCAGCAGGGGTGCGATGGTATCCACAGATACGCAGTATTTT. Its protein product is CASRGAMVSTDTQYF.

The chain couples TRBV6-1 to TRBJ2-5; D is undetermined. V was cut by 8 bases and J by 4 bases, with 20 bases left in between. The CDR3 is made up of 15 amino acids. Germline V CDR1 and CDR2: MNHNS, SASEGT. This CDR3 is CASAKLPVGIETQYF. The CDR3 bases are TGTGCCAGCGCTAAGCTTCCTGTAGGAATAGAGACCCAGTACTTC.

The chain links TRBV21-1 to TRBJ2-7; TRBD1 is the table's D call and was not checked against the DNA. TRBV21-1 is flagged as a pseudogene. The CDR3 has 17 residues. The CDR3 sequence is CASSKGDYPRRSYEQYF. In nucleotides, the CDR3 is TGTGCCAGCAGCAAGGGGGATTACCCAAGGAGAAGTTACGAGCAGTACTTC.

The chain has TRBV12-3 or TRBV12-4 and TRBJ1-3; D may be TRBD1 (5 bases). Trimming shortened V by 7 bases and J by 0 bases, and 16 bases separated the two germline ends. The CDR3 has 16 amino acids. The CDR3 DNA reads TGTGCCAGCACCATTCTGGGACGTCGCTCTGGAAACACCATATATTTT. Protein sequence: CASTILGRRSGNTIYF.

This clonotype showed up just a few times. This sequence joins TRBV27 and TRBJ1-1; 7 bases are a match to TRBD1. The J segment lost 3 bases and the V segment lost 5 bases, leaving 9 bases of the junction unmatched. The CDR3 totals 15 residues. From germline, CDR1 is MNHEY and CDR2 SMNVEV (reference sequence). CDR3 in amino acids: CASSTRGGGYTEAFF. CDR3 DNA: TGTGCCAGCAGTACCCGAGGGGGCGGGTACACTGAAGCTTTCTTT.

The chain links TRBV20-1 to TRBJ1-1; TRBD1 agrees at 7 bases. The trim removed 1 base at V and 4 bases at J, leaving 6 bases unmatched. The germline V gene encodes CDR1 DFQATT and CDR2 SNEGSKA (reference sequence). The CDR3 has 14 residues. CDR3 sequence (DNA): TGCAGTGCTAGAGGCCAGGGACAGAGCACTGAAGCTTTCTTT. Translation: CSARGQGQSTEAFF.

The chain combines TRBV9 with TRBJ1-4; the D is unclear. This CDR3 has 16 residues. Germline V CDR1 and CDR2: SGDLS, YYNGEE. V was clipped by 0 bases and J by 7 bases, with 16 bases between them. CDR3 nucleotide sequence: TGTGCCAGCAGCGTAGATCCAGGCAGACCCGGTGAAAAACTGTTTTTT. This sequence encodes CASSVDPGRPGEKLFF.

This clonotype was seen only a few times. DNA of the CDR3: TGCAGCGGGGGACTGAATTATAGCAATCAGCCCCAGCATTTT. Residues: CSGGLNYSNQPQHF. V gene TRBV29-1 combines with J gene TRBJ1-5, with D possibly matching TRBD1 (5 bases). The V end lost 7 bases, the J end lost 0 bases, and 13 bases lay between the germline ends. The length of the CDR3 is 14 residues. The germline V gene encodes CDR1 SQVTM and CDR2 ANQGSEA.

This chain links TRBV29-1 with TRBJ2-1; D perhaps matches TRBD2 (5 bases). The CDR3 spans 15 residues. The germline V gene encodes CDR1 SQVTM and CDR2 ANQGSEA. The V and J ends lost 5 bases and 3 bases respectively, with 17 bases between them. The CDR3 here is CSVLDLKVVYNEQFF. The DNA of the CDR3 is TGCAGCGTTCTGGACTTAAAGGTGGTCTACAATGAGCAGTTCTTC.

The chain couples TRBV20-1 to TRBJ2-1; D ambiguous. Trimming removed 3 bases at V and 0 bases at J, with 15 bases between. The CDR3 has 16 amino acids. Germline CDR1 DFQATT, CDR2 SNEGSKA (reference sequence). The CDR3 DNA is TGCAGTGCTAGGGGTTGGGGATCGGGCTCCTACAATGAGCAGTTCTTC. Protein: CSARGWGSGSYNEQFF.

The J gene is TRBJ1-5, the V gene TRBV10-3; 10 bases agree with TRBD1. There are 17 residues in the CDR3. Trimming at V came to 0 bases and at J to 2 bases, leaving 4 bases not matched to a gene. CDR1 ENHRY and CDR2 SYGVKD come from the germline V gene. CDR3 amino acids: CAISESVGTGGNQPQHF. Written as DNA, the CDR3 is TGTGCCATCAGTGAGTCGGTCGGGACAGGGGGCAATCAGCCCCAGCATTTT.

In its sample, this clonotype was seen a few times. V gene TRBV18 combines with J gene TRBJ2-3, with TRBD2 matching over 12 bases. Germline V lookup: CDR1 KGHSH, CDR2 LQKENI. J gave up 6 bases and V 3 bases, and 10 bases lay outside the gene matches. CDR3 length: 17 residues. The CDR3 here is CASSPRLAGAMGDTQYF. The CDR3 bases are TGTGCCAGCTCACCCCGACTAGCGGGAGCCATGGGGGATACGCAGTATTTT.

The gene calls are TRBV20-1 and TRBJ1-5, with D perhaps TRBD1 (5 bases). V was shortened by 3 bases and J by 0 bases, with 9 bases between the two germline ends. CDR1 and CDR2 from the germline V gene are DFQATT and SNEGSKA (reference sequence). The CDR3 is 14 amino acids. CDR3 amino acids: CSARSGLSNQPQHF. The CDR3 nucleotides are TGCAGTGCTAGGTCGGGACTTAGCAATCAGCCCCAGCATTTT.

V and J are TRBV6-2 or TRBV6-3 and TRBJ1-5, with D perhaps matching TRBD1 (6 bases). V lost 1 base and J lost 6, with 13 bases in between. CDR1 and CDR2 from the germline V gene are MNHEY and SVGEGT. CDR3 length: 15 residues. The chain's CDR3 is CASSYYRTVGQPQHF. For the CDR3, the DNA is TGTGCCAGCAGTTACTACCGGACAGTCGGTCAGCCCCAGCATTTT.

This clonotype was counted only a few times. This chain uses TRBV10-3 with TRBJ2-3, with a weak D call TRBD2 (6 bases). The V and J ends lost 3 bases and 5 bases respectively, with 18 bases between them. The CDR3 length is 16 residues. CDR1 and CDR2 (germline): ENHRY, SYGVKD. The CDR3 DNA follows: TGTGCCATCAGTGAATCAGCGGGCAGGTCGAGAGATACGCAGTATTTT. This translates into CAISESAGRSRDTQYF.

This clonotype has only a few counts. The rearrangement joins TRBV5-4 to TRBJ2-7; 9 bases line up with TRBD1. The J segment lost 7 bases and the V segment lost 4 bases, leaving 6 bases of the junction unmatched. The CDR3 totals 13 residues. Germline values: CDR1 SGHNT, CDR2 YYREEE (reference sequence). The CDR3 here is CASSMGQGVEQYF. CDR3 nucleotide sequence: TGTGCCAGCAGCATGGGACAGGGTGTTGAGCAGTACTTC.

This clonotype was seen more than once but under ten times. CDR3 amino acids: CASKRDRGRDYNEQFF. CDR3 in DNA: TGTGCCAGCAAACGGGACAGGGGGCGGGACTACAATGAGCAGTTCTTC. The chain links TRBV27 to TRBJ2-1; TRBD1 aligns across 12 bases. The J segment lost 3 bases and the V segment lost 7 bases, leaving 7 bases of the junction unmatched. The CDR3 has 16 amino acids. Germline assignment: CDR1 MNHEY and CDR2 SMNVEV (reference sequence).

V is TRBV20-1 and J is TRBJ2-7, with 9 bases matching TRBD1. The CDR3 runs 12 residues. V dropped 2 bases and J dropped 7; count of bases not matched to a gene: 3. Germline V CDR1 and CDR2: DFQATT, SNEGSKA (reference sequence). CDR3 protein: CSARSDRGEQYF. The CDR3 region has the DNA TGCAGTGCTAGATCGGACAGGGGAGAGCAGTACTTC.